This T cell receptor beta chain was recovered during a study of shared clonotypes between healthy human individuals. Overall study results and limits: The study found lower generation probabilities in non-shared clonotypes than in those shared by all four donors.

Points on this clone: As yet, its antigen is unknown.

The assay was immunoSEQ multiplex PCR, and TCRdb's table has in-frame clones only and misses some. The table lists around 560,000 clones, roughly 95% of them singletons, with over 0.09% in the top ten. Per germline, CDR1 MGHRA and CDR2 YSYEKL. This CDR3 has 15 amino acids. The germline V and J ends were trimmed by 0 bases and 4 bases, with 12 bases remaining between them. It was CD45RO-negative cells, positively selected for CCR7, that made up naive CD8 cells, with terminally differentiated effector memory CD45RA+ cells excluded. The receptor comes from a young woman in good health. V usage is TRBV4-1 and J usage is TRBJ1-1, with D perhaps matching TRBD1 (5 bases). Sequenced input: naive CD8+ T cells sorted from blood. CDR3 DNA: TGCGCCAGCAGCCAAGAGGCAGGGCGAGTCACTGAAGCTTTCTTT. Protein product: CASSQEAGRVTEAFF.